This paragraph covers one T cell receptor beta chain sequence. Antigen unknown. This sample was taken from a study of metastatic and nonmetastatic thyroid tumors. Overall study: Samples came from malignant and benign thyroid patients, and repertoires were compared across blood and tumor or nodule tissue. Regarding the study as a whole: Reported TCR beta diversity, measured in blood and tumor, was significantly higher for malignant thyroid tumors than for benign nodules.

Per the study methods: A classifier of distant metastasis in papillary thyroid cancer was built from CDR3 differences (across clinicopathological groups). Using MiXCR, TCRdb re-called clones from the PCR reads. V and J calls and clone size were set by TCRdb, not the authors. The data hold more than 9,500 clones, with roughly 30% observed a single time. Every patient underwent thyroid surgery untreated. This clonotype originated in a male donor with papillary thyroid cancer or a benign thyroid nodule (not recorded which). Some clones in this sample may be carry-over from other donors' samples. The source material was adjacent normal tissue.

This CDR3 reads CATSAVGLGDTQYF. CDR3 coding DNA: TGTGCCACCAGTGCGGTGGGATTGGGAGATACGCAGTATTTT. V usage is TRBV24-1 and J usage is TRBJ2-3; D is ambiguous. Trimming stripped 5 bases from V and 5 bases from J, with 13 bases between. The CDR3 is 14 residues long. Per the germline V gene, CDR1 is KGHDR and CDR2 is SFDVKD.